This T cell receptor beta chain was sequenced during a study of breast tumors, draining lymph nodes, adjacent tissues. Study-wide results and caveats: That most tumor T cells come from lymph nodes remained unproven. Findings are consistent with lymph node origin and intratumoral expansion of most tumor T cells. Tumor and nontumor repertoires were significantly more similar in luminal-like than in basal-like breast cancer. Tumor repertoires ranked between lymph nodes and nontumor tissue in diversity, with V and J gene preferences.

The CDR3 runs 16 residues. From germline, CDR1 is SEHNR and CDR2 FQNEAQ (reference sequence). V dropped 5 bases and J dropped 0; count of bases not matched to a gene: 10. TCRdb independently ran MiXCR on the multiplex PCR reads; one entry per CDR3 protein. The table lists about 140,000 distinct CDR3 sequences, 32% of them singletons. With respect to this clonotype: What it binds is not known.

Breast cancer patients provided tissue from their axillary draining lymph nodes. What was sequenced was axillary lymph node tissue. J is TRBJ2-7 and V is TRBV7-9, with 7 bases aligning to TRBD2. The source is a female donor with breast cancer. Some clones in this sample may be carry-over from other donors' samples. The CDR3 region has the DNA TGTGCCAGCAGCCCGTGGGGGGGTGGGTCCTCCTACGAGCAGTACTTC. Translation: CASSPWGGGSSYEQYF.